The T cell receptor (beta chain) described here comes from a study of blood T cell repertoires in COVID-19. For the study at large: The United States, Italy and Spain were the sources of the acute and convalescent COVID-19 samples.

In the authors' workflow: Estimation of nucleated cell counts was performed using reference gene primer amplification. The protocol was immunoSEQ multiplex PCR, while the TCRdb copy is restricted to in-frame clones and leaves out a portion. Clone size and V and J calls were adopted from that table, with D and trimming inferred from the DNA. Among roughly 50,000 clones, roughly 80% were seen once, and the ten largest hold 7.3%. The CDR3 length is 13 residues. CDR1 and CDR2 (germline): MNHNY, SVGAGI (reference sequence). The ends were cut back, 0 bases at V and 6 bases at J, with 8 bases in the middle.

Sample: peripheral blood. This rearrangement joins TRBV6-6 to TRBJ2-5; no reliable D call. This TCR came from a middle-aged man with acute or convalescent COVID-19. CDR3 amino acids: CASSYSRVQTQYF. Written as DNA, the CDR3 is TGTGCCAGCAGTTACTCCCGGGTACAGACCCAGTACTTC.